Following are 15 T cell receptor beta chains from one sample sequenced in a study of T cell clusters in autoimmune cytopenias. One tube held mixed TRB-A and TRB-B primer pools for touch-down PCR. Reprocessing the multiplex PCR reads, TCRdb reports a single entry for every CDR3 protein and omits DNA. This repertoire comprises 5,500 to 8,000 distinct CDR3 sequences; its ten largest clones make up around 23%. TRB was amplified from roughly 270 ng of peripheral blood genomic DNA per sample. Material for sequencing was peripheral blood. The source of these receptors is a human donor with an autoimmune cytopenia or autoimmune hepatitis (not recorded which).

The rearrangement joins TRBV5-4 to TRBJ2-7; the D gene TCRdb calls, TRBD1, cannot be checked with no DNA. CDR1 and CDR2 from the germline V gene are SGHNT and YYREEE (reference sequence). The CDR3 is made up of 15 amino acids. The CDR3 loop is CASSWGSTGSYEQYF.

This clonotype is labeled medium-sized based on frequency. The V and J genes are TRBV19 and TRBJ1-1; TCRdb calls TRBD1, which cannot be checked without DNA. The V gene's germline CDR1 is LNHDA and CDR2 SQIVND (reference sequence). The CDR3 covers 15 residues. The CDR3 sequence: CATSIPRAGTALAFF.

V is TRBV12-3 or TRBV12-4 and J is TRBJ2-5; TCRdb's assignment of TRBD2 cannot be checked, as there is no DNA. The CDR3 totals 15 residues. This CDR3 reads CASSLKFGSQETQYF.

The chain employs TRBV6-5 and TRBJ2-5; the D call of TRBD1 rests on TCRdb alone, since no DNA is present to check it. The CDR3 is 15 amino acids. Germline V CDR1 and CDR2: MNHEY, SVGAGI. The CDR3 reads CASSPRTAYQETQYF.

The CDR3 loop is CASSLLGWEQYF. The rearrangement links TRBV7-9 to TRBJ2-7. The germline V gene has CDR1 SEHNR and CDR2 FQNEAQ (reference sequence). This CDR3 comprises 12 residues. The entire variable domain, with the rest obtained from reference TRBV7-9 and TRBJ2-7, is as follows: DTGVSQNPRHKITKRGQNVTFRCDPISEHNRLYWYRQTLGQGPEFLTYFQNEAQLEKSRLLSDRFSAERPKGSFSTLEIQRTEQGDSAMYLCASSLLGWEQYFGPGTRLTVT.

Frequency places this clonotype as medium-sized (0.01 to 0.1%). CDR3 residues: CASTPLRSGCAFF. This chain links TRBV19 with TRBJ1-1; the TCRdb D gene call, TRBD1, has no DNA to confirm it. Germline loops: CDR1 LNHDA, CDR2 SQIVND (reference sequence). CDR3 size: 13 residues.

The chain joins TRBV11-1 to TRBJ1-1; TCRdb lists TRBD1, though no DNA is available to test this call. CDR1 is SGHAT, CDR2 FQDESV, per germline (reference sequence). The CDR3 spans 13 residues. This CDR3 reads CASSLPGRREAFF.

This CDR3 is CASSLAGEGRETQYF. The chain combines TRBV12-3 or TRBV12-4 with TRBJ2-5; TCRdb lists TRBD2, though no DNA is available to test this call. CDR3 length equals 15 residues.

This clonotype shows up as medium-sized (0.01 to 0.1%) by frequency. The chain has TRBV11-1 and TRBJ2-5. There are 14 residues in the CDR3. The V gene's germline CDR1 is SGHAT and CDR2 FQDESV (reference sequence). This CDR3 is CASSLEAQASTQYF.

The gene calls are TRBV18 and TRBJ2-6; the D call of TRBD2 rests on TCRdb alone, since no DNA is present to check it. Germline V gene data show CDR1 as KGHSH and CDR2 as LQKENI. This CDR3 region has 22 residues. CDR3 region: CASSPVLAGLVGGRAGANVLTF.

This clonotype is labeled medium-sized based on frequency. The V call is TRBV18, the J call TRBJ1-4; TCRdb designates TRBD1, a call that cannot be tested without DNA. Germline V gene data show CDR1 as KGHSH and CDR2 as LQKENI. There are 14 residues in the CDR3. The CDR3 sequence: CASSSTGANEKLFF.

The chain uses TRBV6-5 and TRBJ1-1. Germline CDR1 reads MNHEY; CDR2 reads SVGAGI. The CDR3 is 15 amino acids. CDR3 sequence reads: CASSYLATENTEAFF.

The V gene is TRBV20-1, the J gene TRBJ1-2; no DNA is available, so the TRBD1 call from TCRdb remains unchecked. Germline assignment: CDR1 DFQATT and CDR2 SNEGSKA (reference sequence). The CDR3 has 14 residues. The CDR3 sequence: CSAPARGLNYGYTF.

The V gene is TRBV5-4, the J gene TRBJ1-3; absent DNA, TCRdb's TRBD1 call cannot be checked. This CDR3 is built from 14 residues. CDR1 is SGHNT, CDR2 YYREEE, per germline (reference sequence). This CDR3 is CASSQGRAGNTIYF.

This chain connects TRBV5-4 to TRBJ2-3; lacking DNA, the TRBD2 call made by TCRdb goes unchecked. Per the germline V gene, CDR1 is SGHNT and CDR2 is YYREEE (reference sequence). This CDR3 spans 15 amino acids. This CDR3 is CASSLILAGGSTQYF.